The clone carrying this TCR beta chain showed up just once. The data were obtained in a study of shared clonotypes between healthy human individuals. The repertoire was sequenced with immunoSEQ multiplex PCR; TCRdb's copy has only in-frame clones and lacks some. The sample gives around 550,000 clones, roughly 95% of which show up once; about 0.064% is in the top ten. V was clipped by 4 bases and J by 5 bases; unmatched bases: 5. Germline assignment: CDR1 SGHDT and CDR2 YYEEEE. The CDR3 sequence is 13 residues long. Sequencing used naive CD4+ T cells sorted from blood. This sample's subset: CD45RA+ positively selected. The sequence was obtained from a woman under 40 in good health. The chain combines TRBV5-6 with TRBJ2-5, with TRBD1 matching over 7 bases. CDR3 sequence (DNA): TGTGCCAGCAGCAACAGGGGAAGGGAGACCCAGTACTTC. Its translation: CASSNRGRETQYF. Full variable domain (rest looked up from reference TRBV5-6 and TRBJ2-5): DAGVTQSPTHLIKTRGQQVTLRCSPKSGHDTVSWYQQALGQGPQFIFQYYEEEERQRGNFPDRFSGHQFPNYSSELNVNALLLGDSALYLCASSNRGRETQYFGPGTRLLVL.